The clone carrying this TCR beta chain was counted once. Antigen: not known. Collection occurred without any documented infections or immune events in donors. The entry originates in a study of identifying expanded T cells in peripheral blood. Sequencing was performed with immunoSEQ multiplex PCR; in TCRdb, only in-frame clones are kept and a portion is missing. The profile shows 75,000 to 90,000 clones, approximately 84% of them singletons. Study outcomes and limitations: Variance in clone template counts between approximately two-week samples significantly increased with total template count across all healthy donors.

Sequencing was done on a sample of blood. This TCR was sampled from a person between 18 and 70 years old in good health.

The CDR3 protein is CASSISGTGGVGYTF. CDR3 DNA sequence: TGTGCCAGTAGTATTTCCGGGACAGGGGGCGTTGGCTACACCTTC. The gene calls are TRBV19 and TRBJ1-2; 12 nucleotides agree with TRBD1. V lost 3 bases, J lost 7 bases, and 6 bases stayed unmatched. This CDR3 is 15 amino acids long. Germline V gives CDR1 LNHDA, CDR2 SQIVND (reference sequence).